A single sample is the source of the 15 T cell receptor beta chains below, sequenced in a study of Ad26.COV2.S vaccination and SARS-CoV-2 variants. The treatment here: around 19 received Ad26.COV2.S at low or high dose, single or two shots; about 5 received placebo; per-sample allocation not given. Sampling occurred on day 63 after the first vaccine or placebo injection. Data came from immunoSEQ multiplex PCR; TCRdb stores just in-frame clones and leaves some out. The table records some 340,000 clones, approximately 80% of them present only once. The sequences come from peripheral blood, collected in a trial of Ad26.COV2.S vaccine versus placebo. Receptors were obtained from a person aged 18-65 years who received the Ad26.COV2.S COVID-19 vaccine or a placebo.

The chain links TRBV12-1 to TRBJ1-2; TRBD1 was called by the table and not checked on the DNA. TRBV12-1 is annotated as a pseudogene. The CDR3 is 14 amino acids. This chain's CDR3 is CASSPSDSHYGYTF. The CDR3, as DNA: TGTGCCAGCAGCCCGTCGGACAGTCACTATGGCTACACCTTC.

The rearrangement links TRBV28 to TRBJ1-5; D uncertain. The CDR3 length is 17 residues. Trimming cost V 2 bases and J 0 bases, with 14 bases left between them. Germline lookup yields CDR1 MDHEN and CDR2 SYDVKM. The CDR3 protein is CASSLAGRSPSNQPQHF. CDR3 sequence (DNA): TGTGCCAGCAGTTTAGCCGGAAGGAGTCCTAGCAATCAGCCCCAGCATTTT.

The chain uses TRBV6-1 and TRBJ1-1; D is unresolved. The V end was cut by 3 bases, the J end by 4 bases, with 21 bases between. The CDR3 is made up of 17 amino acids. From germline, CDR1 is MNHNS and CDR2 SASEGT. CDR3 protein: CASSDGRLPAWGTEAFF. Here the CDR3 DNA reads TGTGCCAGCAGTGACGGACGACTACCCGCTTGGGGCACTGAAGCTTTCTTT.

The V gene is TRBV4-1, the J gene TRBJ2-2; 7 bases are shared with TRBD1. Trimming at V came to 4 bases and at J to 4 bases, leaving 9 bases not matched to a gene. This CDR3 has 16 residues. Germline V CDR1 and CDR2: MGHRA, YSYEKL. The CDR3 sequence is CASSPRQGISTGELFF. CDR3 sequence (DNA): TGCGCCAGCAGCCCCAGACAGGGTATCAGCACCGGGGAGCTGTTTTTT.

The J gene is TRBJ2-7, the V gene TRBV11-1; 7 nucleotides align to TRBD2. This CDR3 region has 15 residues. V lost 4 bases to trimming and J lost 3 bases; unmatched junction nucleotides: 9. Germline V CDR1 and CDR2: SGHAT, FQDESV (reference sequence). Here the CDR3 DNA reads TGTGCCAGCAGCTCTGGTGGGAGGGCATACTACGAGCAGTACTTC. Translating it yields CASSSGGRAYYEQYF.

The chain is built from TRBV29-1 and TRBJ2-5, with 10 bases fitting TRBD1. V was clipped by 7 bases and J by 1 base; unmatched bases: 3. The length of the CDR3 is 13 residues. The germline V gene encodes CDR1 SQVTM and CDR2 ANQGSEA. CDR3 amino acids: CSGDRGSQETQYF. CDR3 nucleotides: TGCAGCGGGGACAGGGGATCCCAAGAGACCCAGTACTTC.

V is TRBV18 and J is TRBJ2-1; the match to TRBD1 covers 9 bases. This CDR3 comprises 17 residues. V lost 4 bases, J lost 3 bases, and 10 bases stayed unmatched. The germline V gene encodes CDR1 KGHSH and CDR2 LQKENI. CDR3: CASSQRTGTGIYNEQFF. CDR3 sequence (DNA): TGTGCCAGCTCACAGAGAACCGGGACAGGGATCTACAATGAGCAGTTCTTC.

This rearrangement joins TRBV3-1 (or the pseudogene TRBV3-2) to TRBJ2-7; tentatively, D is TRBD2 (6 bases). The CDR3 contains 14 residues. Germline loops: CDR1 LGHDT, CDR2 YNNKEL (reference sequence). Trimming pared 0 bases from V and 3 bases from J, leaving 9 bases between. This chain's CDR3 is CASSQDRGGYEQYF. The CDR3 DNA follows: TGTGCCAGCAGCCAAGATCGGGGAGGCTACGAGCAGTACTTC.

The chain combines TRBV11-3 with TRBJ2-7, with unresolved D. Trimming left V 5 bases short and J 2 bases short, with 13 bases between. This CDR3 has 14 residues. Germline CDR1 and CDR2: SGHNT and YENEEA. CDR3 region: CASSRVLGPYEQYF. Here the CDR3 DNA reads TGTGCCAGCAGCCGTGTCCTCGGCCCCTACGAGCAGTACTTC.

DNA for the CDR3: TGTGCCAGCAGCTTTCCAGGTCCCTCCTACGAGCAGTACTTC. This codes for CASSFPGPSYEQYF. The V call is TRBV5-4, the J call TRBJ2-7; no clear D. Germline V gives CDR1 SGHNT, CDR2 YYREEE (reference sequence). Trimming shortened V by 2 bases and J by 0 bases, and 9 bases separated the two germline ends. This CDR3 comprises 14 residues.

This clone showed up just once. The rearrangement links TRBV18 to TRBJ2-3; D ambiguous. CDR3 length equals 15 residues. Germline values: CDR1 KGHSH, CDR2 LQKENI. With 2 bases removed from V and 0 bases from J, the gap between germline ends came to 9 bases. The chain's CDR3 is CASSPLPVSTDTQYF. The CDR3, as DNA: TGTGCCAGCTCACCATTGCCAGTAAGCACAGATACGCAGTATTTT.

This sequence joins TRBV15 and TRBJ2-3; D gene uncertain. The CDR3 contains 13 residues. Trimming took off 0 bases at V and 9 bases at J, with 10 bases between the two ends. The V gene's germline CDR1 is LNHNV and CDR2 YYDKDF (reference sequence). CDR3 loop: CATSRDGLGTQYF. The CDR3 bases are TGTGCCACCAGCAGAGATGGTCTGGGGACGCAGTATTTT.

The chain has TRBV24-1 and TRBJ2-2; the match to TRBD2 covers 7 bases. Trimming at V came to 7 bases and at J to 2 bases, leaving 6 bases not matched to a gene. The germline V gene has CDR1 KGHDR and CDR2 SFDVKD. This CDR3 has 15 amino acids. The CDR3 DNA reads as TGTGCCACCAGCGTGGGGGACTACAACACCGGGGAGCTGTTTTTT. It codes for CATSVGDYNTGELFF.

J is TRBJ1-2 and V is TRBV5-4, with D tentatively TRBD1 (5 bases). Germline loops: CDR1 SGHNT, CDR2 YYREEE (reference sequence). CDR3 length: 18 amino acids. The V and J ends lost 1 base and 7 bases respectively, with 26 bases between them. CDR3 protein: CASSLSFGPGRYSSGYTF. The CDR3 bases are TGTGCCAGCAGCTTGAGTTTTGGGCCAGGGCGGTATTCGTCTGGCTACACCTTC.

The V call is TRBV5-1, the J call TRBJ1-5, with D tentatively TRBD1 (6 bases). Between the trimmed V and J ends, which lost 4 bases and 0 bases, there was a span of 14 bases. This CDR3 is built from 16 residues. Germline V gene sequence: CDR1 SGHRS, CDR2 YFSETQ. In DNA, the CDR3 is TGCGCCAGCAGCCCAACAGGGTACCATAGCAATCAGCCCCAGCATTTT. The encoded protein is CASSPTGYHSNQPQHF.